This T cell receptor beta chain appears in the sequencing data of a study of a mutant IDH1 vaccine in newly diagnosed glioma. Study details: Averaging roughly 40 years of age, treated patients were about 60% male and approximately 38% female.

As for time point: week 47, end of study. The vaccine gave 300 ug of a 20-mer mutant IDH1 peptide subcutaneously per dose. Only in-frame clones appear in the TCRdb table, and some are missing; sequencing was by immunoSEQ multiplex PCR. This repertoire shows 55,000 to 65,000 clones, roughly 76% found once; its top ten account for approximately 5.3%. This clone was counted between two and nine times. What it recognizes is unknown. The TCR originated in a man aged 50-59 years with glioma. This material consisted of PBMCs, taken from a glioma patient whose treatment included an IDH1 peptide vaccine.

Written as DNA, the CDR3 is TGTGCCAGCAGCTCCAACGGGGCGCGGGGCTACACCTTC. It translates to CASSSNGARGYTF. The V and J genes are TRBV7-9 and TRBJ1-2, with D possibly matching TRBD1 (5 bases). There are 13 residues in the CDR3. V was pared by 4 bases and J by 8 bases, with 14 bases between. The V gene's germline CDR1 is SEHNR and CDR2 FQNEAQ (reference sequence).